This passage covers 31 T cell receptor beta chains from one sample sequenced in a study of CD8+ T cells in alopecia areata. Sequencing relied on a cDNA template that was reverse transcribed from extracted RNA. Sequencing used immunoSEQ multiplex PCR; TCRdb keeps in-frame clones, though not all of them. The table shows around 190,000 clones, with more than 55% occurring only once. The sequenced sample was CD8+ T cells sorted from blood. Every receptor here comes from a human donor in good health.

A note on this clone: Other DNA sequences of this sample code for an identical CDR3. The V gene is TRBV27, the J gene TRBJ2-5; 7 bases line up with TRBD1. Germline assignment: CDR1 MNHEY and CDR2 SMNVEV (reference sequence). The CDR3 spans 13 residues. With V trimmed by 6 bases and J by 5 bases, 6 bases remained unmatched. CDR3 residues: CASSLTGEETQYF. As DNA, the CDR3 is TGTGCCAGCAGCCTAACAGGGGAGGAGACCCAGTACTTC.

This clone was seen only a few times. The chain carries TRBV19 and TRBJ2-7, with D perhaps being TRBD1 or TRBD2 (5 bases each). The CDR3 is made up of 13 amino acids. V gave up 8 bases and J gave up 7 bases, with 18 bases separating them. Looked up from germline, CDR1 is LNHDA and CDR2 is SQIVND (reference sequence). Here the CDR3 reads CASREGMKGEQYF. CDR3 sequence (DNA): TGTGCCAGTCGCGAGGGGATGAAGGGGGAGCAGTACTTC.

CDR3: CASSRSGRNEQYF. In DNA, the CDR3 is TGTGCCAGCAGTAGGTCGGGGAGGAACGAGCAGTACTTC. The chain has TRBV28 and TRBJ2-7, with a tentative D call TRBD2 (6 bases). Deletions cut 5 bases from V and 5 bases from J, with 13 bases between. Germline V gene lookup returns CDR1 MDHEN and CDR2 SYDVKM. The CDR3 is made up of 13 amino acids.

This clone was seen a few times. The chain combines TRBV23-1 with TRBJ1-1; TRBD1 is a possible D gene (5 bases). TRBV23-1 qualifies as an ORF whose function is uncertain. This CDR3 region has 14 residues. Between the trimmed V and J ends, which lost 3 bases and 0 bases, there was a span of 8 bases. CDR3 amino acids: CASSQGLMNTEAFF. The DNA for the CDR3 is TGCGCCAGCAGTCAGGGACTCATGAACACTGAAGCTTTCTTT.

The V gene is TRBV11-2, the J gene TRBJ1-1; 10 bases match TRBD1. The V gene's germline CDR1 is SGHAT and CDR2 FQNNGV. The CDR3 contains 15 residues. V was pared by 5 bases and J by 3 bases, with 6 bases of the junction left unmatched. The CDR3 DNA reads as TGTGCCAGCAGCCAAGGACAGGGGGAGGACACTGAAGCTTTCTTT. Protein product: CASSQGQGEDTEAFF.

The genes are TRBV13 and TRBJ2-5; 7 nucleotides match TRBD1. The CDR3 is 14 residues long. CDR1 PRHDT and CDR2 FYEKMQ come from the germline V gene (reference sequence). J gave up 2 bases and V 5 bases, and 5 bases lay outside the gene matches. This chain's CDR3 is CASSTLGQQETQYF. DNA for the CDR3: TGTGCCAGCAGCACCCTGGGACAGCAAGAGACCCAGTACTTC.

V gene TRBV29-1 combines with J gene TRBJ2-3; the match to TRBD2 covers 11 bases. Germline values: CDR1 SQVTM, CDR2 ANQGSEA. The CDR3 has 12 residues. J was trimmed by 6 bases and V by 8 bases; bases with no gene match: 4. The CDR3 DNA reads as TGCAGCTCAAGGACTAGCGGGGATACGCAGTATTTT. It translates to CSSRTSGDTQYF.

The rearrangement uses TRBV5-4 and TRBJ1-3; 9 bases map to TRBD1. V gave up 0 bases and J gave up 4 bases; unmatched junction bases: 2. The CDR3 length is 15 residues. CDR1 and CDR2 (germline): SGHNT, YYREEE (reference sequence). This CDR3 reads CASSLVGTGGNTIYF. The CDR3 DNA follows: TGTGCCAGCAGCTTGGTTGGGACAGGGGGAAACACCATATATTTT. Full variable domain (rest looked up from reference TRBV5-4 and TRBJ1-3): ETGVTQSPTHLIKTRGQQVTLRCSSQSGHNTVSWYQQALGQGPQFIFQYYREEENGRGNFPPRFSGLQFPNYSSELNVNALELDDSALYLCASSLVGTGGNTIYFGEGSWLTVV.

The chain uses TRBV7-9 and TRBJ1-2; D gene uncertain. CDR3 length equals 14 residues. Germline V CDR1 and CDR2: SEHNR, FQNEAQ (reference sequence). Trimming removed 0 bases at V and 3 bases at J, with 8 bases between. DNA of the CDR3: TGTGCCAGCAGCTTAGCGGTTTCGGACTATGGCTACACCTTC. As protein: CASSLAVSDYGYTF.

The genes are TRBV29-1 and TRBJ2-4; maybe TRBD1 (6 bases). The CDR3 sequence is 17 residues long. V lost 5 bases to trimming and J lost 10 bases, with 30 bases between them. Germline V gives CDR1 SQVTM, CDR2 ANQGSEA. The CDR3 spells CSVSPTTDSPRSWIQYF. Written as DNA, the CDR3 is TGCAGCGTTTCCCCTACTACGGACAGCCCGAGGTCATGGATTCAGTACTTC.

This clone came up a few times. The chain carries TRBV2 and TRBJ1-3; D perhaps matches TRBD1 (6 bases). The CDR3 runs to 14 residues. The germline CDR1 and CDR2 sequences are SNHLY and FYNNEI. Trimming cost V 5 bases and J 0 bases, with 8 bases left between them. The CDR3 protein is CASSSGDSGNTIYF. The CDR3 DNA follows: TGTGCCAGCAGTTCAGGGGACTCTGGAAACACCATATATTTT. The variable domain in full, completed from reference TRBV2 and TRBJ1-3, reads EPEVTQTPSHQVTQMGQEVILRCVPISNHLYFYWYRQILGQKVEFLVSFYNNEISEKSEIFDDQFSVERPDGSNFTLKIRSTKLEDSAMYFCASSSGDSGNTIYFGEGSWLTVV.

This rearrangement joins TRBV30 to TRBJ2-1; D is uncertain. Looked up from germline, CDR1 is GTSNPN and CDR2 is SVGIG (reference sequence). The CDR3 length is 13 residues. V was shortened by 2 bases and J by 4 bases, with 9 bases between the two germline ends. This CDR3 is CAWSSTEYNEQFF. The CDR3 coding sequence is TGTGCCTGGAGTTCCACAGAATACAATGAGCAGTTCTTC.

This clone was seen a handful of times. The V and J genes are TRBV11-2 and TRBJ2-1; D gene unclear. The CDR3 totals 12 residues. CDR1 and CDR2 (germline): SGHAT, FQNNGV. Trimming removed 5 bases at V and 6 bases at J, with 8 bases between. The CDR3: CASSPESNEQFF. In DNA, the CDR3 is TGTGCCAGCAGCCCGGAGAGCAATGAGCAGTTCTTC.

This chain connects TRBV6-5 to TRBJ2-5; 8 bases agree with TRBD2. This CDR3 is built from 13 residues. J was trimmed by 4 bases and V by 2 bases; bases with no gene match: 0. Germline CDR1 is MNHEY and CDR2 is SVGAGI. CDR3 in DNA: TGTGCCAGCAGTTACCGGGGGGGAGAGACCCAGTACTTC. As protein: CASSYRGGETQYF.

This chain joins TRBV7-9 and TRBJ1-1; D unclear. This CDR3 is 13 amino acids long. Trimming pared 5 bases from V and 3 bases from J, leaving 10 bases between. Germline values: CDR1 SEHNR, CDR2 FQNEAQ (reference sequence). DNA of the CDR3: TGTGCCAGCAGCCCCCGGGCGGACACTGAAGCTTTCTTT. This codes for CASSPRADTEAFF.

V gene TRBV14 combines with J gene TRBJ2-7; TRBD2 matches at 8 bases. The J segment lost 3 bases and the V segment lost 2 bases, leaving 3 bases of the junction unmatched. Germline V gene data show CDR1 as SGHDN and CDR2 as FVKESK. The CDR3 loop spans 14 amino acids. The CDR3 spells CASSQLTSDYEQYF. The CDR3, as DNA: TGTGCCAGCAGCCAATTGACTAGCGACTACGAGCAGTACTTC.

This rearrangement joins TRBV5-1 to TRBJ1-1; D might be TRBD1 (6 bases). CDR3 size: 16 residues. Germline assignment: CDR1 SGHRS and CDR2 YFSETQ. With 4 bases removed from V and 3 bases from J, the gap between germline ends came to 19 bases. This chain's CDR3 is CASSPGWGREDTEAFF. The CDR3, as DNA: TGCGCCAGCAGCCCGGGATGGGGGCGCGAGGACACTGAAGCTTTCTTT.

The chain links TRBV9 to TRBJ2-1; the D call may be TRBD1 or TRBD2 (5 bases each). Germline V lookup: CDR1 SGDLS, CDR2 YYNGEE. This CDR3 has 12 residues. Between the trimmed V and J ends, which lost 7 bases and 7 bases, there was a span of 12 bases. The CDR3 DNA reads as TGTGCCAGCGAGGGGTTAAAGAATGAGCAGTTCTTC. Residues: CASEGLKNEQFF.

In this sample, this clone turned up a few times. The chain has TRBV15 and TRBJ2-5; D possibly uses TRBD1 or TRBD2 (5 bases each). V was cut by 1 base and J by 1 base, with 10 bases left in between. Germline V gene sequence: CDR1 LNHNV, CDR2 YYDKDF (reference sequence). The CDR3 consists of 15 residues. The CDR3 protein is CATSRVGTLQETQYF. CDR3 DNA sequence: TGTGCCACCAGCAGAGTTGGGACCCTCCAAGAGACCCAGTACTTC.

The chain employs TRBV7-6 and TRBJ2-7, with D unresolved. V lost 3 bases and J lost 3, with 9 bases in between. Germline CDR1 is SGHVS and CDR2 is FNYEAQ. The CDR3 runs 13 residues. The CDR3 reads CASSFRSSYEQYF. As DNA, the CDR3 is TGTGCCAGCAGCTTCCGTAGCAGCTACGAGCAGTACTTC.

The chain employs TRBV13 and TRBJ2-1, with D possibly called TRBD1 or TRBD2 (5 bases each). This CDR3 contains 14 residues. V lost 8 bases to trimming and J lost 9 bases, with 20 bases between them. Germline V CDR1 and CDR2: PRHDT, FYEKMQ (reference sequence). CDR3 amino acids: CASLRDVGLGEQFF. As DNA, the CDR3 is TGTGCCAGCCTCCGGGACGTTGGATTGGGTGAGCAGTTCTTC. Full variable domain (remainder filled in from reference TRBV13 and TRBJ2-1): AAGVIQSPRHLIKEKRETATLKCYPIPRHDTVYWYQQGPGQDPQFLISFYEKMQSDKGSIPDRFSAQQFSDYHSELNMSSLELGDSALYFCASLRDVGLGEQFFGPGTRLTVL.

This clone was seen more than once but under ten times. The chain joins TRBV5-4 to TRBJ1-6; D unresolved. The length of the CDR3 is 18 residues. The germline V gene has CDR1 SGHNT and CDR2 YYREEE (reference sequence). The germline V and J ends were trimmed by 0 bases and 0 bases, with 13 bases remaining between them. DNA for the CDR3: TGTGCCAGCAGCTTGGGAGAGGGCTTGAGCTCCTATAATTCACCCCTCCACTTT. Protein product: CASSLGEGLSSYNSPLHF.

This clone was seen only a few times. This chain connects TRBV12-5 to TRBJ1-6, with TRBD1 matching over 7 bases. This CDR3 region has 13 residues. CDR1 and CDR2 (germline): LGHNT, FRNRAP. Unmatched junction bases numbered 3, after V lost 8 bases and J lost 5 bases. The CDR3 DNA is TGTGCTAGTCGACAGGGAGATAATTCACCCCTCCACTTT. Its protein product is CASRQGDNSPLHF. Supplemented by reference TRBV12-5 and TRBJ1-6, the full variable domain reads DARVTQTPRHKVTEMGQEVTMRCQPILGHNTVFWYRQTMMQGLELLAYFRNRAPLDDSGMPKDRFSAEMPDATLATLKIQPSEPRDSAVYFCASRQGDNSPLHFGNGTRLTVT.

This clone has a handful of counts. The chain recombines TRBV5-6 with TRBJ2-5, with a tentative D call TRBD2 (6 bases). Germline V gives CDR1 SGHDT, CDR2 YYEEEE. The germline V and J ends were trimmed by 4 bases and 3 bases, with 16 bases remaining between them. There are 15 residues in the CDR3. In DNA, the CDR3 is TGTGCCAGCAGCCGAGGGGAGGCGGAAGAAGAGACCCAGTACTTC. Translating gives CASSRGEAEEETQYF.

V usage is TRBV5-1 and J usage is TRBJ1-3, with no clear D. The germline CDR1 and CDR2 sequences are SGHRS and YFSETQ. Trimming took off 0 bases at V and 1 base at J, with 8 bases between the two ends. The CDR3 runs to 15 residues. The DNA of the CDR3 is TGCGCCAGCAGCTTGGGAGTAGGATCTGGAAACACCATATATTTT. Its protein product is CASSLGVGSGNTIYF.

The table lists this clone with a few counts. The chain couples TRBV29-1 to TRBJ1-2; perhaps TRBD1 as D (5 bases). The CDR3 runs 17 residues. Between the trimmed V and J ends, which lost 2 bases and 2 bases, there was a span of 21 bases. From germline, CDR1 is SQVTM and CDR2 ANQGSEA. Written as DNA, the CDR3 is TGCAGCGTTGAACATTTGGACGTCTCTCCAGGGAACTATGGCTACACCTTC. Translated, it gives CSVEHLDVSPGNYGYTF. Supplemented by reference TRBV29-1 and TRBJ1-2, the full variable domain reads SAVISQKPSRDICQRGTSLTIQCQVDSQVTMMFWYRQQPGQSLTLIATANQGSEATYESGFVIDKFPISRPNLTFSTLTVSNMSPEDSSIYLCSVEHLDVSPGNYGYTFGSGTRLTVV.

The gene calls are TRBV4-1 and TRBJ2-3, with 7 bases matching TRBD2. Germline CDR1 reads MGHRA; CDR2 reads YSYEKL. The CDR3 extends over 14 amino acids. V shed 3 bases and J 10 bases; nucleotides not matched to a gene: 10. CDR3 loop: CASSQGSTSTAQYF. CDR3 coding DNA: TGCGCCAGCAGCCAGGGTTCGACTAGCACCGCGCAGTATTTT.

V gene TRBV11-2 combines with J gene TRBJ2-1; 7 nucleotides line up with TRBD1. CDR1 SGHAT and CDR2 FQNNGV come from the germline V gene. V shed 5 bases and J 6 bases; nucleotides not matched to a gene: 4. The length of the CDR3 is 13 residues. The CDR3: CASSPGTVNEQFF. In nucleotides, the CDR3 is TGTGCCAGCAGCCCCGGGACAGTCAATGAGCAGTTCTTC.

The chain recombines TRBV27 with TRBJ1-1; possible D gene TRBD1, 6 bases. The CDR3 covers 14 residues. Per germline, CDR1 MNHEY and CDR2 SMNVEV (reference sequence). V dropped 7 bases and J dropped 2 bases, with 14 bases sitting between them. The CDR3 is CASTVTGSNTEAFF. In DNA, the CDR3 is TGTGCCAGCACCGTAACAGGGAGTAACACTGAAGCTTTCTTT.

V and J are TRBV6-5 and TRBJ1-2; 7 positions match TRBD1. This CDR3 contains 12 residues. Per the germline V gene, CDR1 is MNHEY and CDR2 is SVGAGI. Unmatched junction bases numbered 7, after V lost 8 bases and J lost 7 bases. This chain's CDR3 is CASEQGLAGYTF. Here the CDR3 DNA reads TGTGCCAGCGAACAGGGGCTAGCTGGCTACACCTTC.

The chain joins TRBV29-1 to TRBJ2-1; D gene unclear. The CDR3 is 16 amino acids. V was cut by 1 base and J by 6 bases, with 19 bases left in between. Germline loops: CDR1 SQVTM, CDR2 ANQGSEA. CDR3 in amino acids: CSVEGRIVRESNEQFF. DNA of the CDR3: TGCAGCGTTGAAGGGCGGATTGTTAGGGAATCCAATGAGCAGTTCTTC.